A selection of T cell receptor beta chains follows, all from one sample in a study of T cells after yellow fever vaccination. Each CDR3 protein is one row after TCRdb ran MiXCR on the 5' RACE reads. The sample yields some 120,000 distinct CDR3 sequences, under 9% seen once. The sequences come from CD8+ T cells sorted from PBMCs, collected on the day of the yellow fever booster vaccination. The receptors stem from a man younger than 35 who received the YFV17D yellow fever vaccine. Both conserved end residues are part of each CDR3. The D gene is left open where the match is weak. Clone size appears in some rows only: once, few, many, or a class for an expanded clone.

J	D	V	length	size	CDR3	DNA
TRBJ1-4	TRBD1	TRBV4-2	13	NA	CASSQGGGVKLFF	TGTGCCAGCAGCCAAGGAGGGGGCGTAAAACTGTTTTTT
TRBJ1-1	NA	TRBV29-1	10	few	CSVGGRGAFF	TGCAGCGTTGGGGGCCGGGGAGCTTTCTTT
TRBJ2-7	TRBD1	TRBV5-6	16	few	CASSPTGTGRSYEQYF	TGTGCCAGCAGCCCCACCGGGACAGGGCGCTCCTACGAGCAGTACTTC
TRBJ2-1	NA	TRBV4-3	14	NA	CASSHGQAGNEQFF	TGCGCCAGCAGCCACGGGCAGGCGGGCAATGAGCAGTTCTTC
TRBJ1-1	NA	TRBV4-2	12	few	CASSENGPEAFF	TGTGCCAGCAGTGAGAATGGACCTGAAGCTTTCTTT
TRBJ2-3	TRBD1	TRBV7-9	15	NA	CASKRPGGEEDTQYF	TGTGCCAGCAAGCGGCCAGGGGGCGAGGAAGATACGCAGTATTTT
TRBJ1-1	NA	TRBV6-5	14	NA	CASSYKERGTEAFF	TGTGCCAGCAGTTACAAAGAGAGGGGTACTGAAGCTTTCTTT
TRBJ2-3	TRBD1	TRBV9	15	many	CASSGDRAGADTQYF	TGTGCCAGCAGCGGGGACAGGGCGGGGGCAGATACGCAGTATTTT
TRBJ2-7	TRBD1	TRBV5-4	12	NA	CASRQGSYEQYF	TGTGCCAGCCGACAGGGCTCCTACGAGCAGTACTTC
TRBJ2-2	TRBD2	TRBV12-3/TRBV12-4	14	NA	CASKLPGGTGELFF	TGTGCCAGTAAACTTCCGGGGGGGACCGGGGAGCTGTTTTTT
TRBJ2-5	NA	TRBV12-3/TRBV12-4	13	many	CASTQAIQETQYF	TGTGCCAGCACCCAAGCCATCCAAGAGACCCAGTACTTC
TRBJ2-1	NA	TRBV19	14	NA	CASSIGGAYNEQFF	TGTGCCAGTAGTATCGGCGGGGCCTACAATGAGCAGTTCTTC
TRBJ2-5	TRBD2	TRBV18	17	NA	CASSPPGLAGDQETQYF	TGTGCCAGCTCACCACCAGGACTAGCGGGGGACCAAGAGACCCAGTACTTC